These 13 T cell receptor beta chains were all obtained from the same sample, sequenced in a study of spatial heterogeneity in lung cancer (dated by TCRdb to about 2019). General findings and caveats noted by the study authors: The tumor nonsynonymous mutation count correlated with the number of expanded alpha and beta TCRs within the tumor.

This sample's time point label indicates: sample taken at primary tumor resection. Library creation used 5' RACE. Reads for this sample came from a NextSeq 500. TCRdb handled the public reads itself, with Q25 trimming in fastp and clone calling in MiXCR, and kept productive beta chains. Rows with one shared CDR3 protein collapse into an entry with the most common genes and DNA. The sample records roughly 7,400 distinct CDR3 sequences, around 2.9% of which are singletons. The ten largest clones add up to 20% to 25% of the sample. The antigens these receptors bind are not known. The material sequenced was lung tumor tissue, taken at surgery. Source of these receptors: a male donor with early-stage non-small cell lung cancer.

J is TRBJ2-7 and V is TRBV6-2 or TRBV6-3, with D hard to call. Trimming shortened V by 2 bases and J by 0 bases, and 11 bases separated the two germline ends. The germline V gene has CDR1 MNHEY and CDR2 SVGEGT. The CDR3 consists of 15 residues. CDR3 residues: CASSYPRPSSYEQYF. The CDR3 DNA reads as TGTGCCAGCAGTTACCCCCGACCCAGCTCCTACGAGCAGTACTTC.

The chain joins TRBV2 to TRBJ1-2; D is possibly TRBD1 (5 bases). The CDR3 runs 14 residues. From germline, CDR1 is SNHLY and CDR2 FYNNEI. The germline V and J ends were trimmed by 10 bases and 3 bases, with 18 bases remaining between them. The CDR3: CATFRGSGDYGYTF. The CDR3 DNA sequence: TGTGCCACCTTTCGAGGTTCGGGGGACTATGGCTACACCTTC.

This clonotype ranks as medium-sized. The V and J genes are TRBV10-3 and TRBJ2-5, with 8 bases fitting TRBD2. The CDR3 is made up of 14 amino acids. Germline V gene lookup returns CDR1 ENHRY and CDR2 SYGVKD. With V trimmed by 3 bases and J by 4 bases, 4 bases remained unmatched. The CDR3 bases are TGTGCCATCAGTGAAGGGGCGGGAGGAGAGACCCAGTACTTC. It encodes CAISEGAGGETQYF.

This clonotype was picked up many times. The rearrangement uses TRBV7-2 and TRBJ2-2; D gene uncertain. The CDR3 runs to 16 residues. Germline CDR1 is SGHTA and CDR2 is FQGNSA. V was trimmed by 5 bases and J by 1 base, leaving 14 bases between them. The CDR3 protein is CASSPLPVRNTGELFF. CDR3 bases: TGTGCCAGCAGCCCGCTGCCCGTCCGGAACACCGGGGAGCTGTTTTTT.

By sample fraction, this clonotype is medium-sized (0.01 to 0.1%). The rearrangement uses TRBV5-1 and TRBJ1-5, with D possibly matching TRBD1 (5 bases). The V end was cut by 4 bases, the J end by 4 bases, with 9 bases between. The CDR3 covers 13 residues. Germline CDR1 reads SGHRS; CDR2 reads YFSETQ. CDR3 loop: CASSGDGNQPQHF. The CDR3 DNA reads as TGCGCCAGCAGCGGGGACGGGAATCAGCCCCAGCATTTT. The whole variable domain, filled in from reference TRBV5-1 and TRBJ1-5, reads KAGVTQTPRYLIKTRGQQVTLSCSPISGHRSVSWYQQTPGQGLQFLFEYFSETQRNKGNFPGRFSGRQFSNSRSEMNVSTLELGDSALYLCASSGDGNQPQHFGDGTRLSIL.

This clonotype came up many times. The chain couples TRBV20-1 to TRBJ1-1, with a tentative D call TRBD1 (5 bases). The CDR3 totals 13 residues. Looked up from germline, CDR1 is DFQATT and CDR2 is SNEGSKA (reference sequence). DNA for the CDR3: TGCAGCTGCGGGATGAGGGGTTGGACTGAAGCTTTCTTT. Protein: CSCGMRGWTEAFF.

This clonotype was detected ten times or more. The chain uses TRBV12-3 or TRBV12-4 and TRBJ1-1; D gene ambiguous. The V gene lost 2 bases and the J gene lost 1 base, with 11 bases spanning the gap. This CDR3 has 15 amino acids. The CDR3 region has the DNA TGTGCCAGCAGTTTATTTCCGCCGCCGAACACTGAAGCTTTCTTT. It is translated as CASSLFPPPNTEAFF.

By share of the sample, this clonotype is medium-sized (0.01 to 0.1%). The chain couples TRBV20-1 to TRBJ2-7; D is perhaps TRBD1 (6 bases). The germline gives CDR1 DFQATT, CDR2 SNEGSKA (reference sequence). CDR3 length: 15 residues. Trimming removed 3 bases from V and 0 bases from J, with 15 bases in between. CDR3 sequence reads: CSARPNRASSYEQYF. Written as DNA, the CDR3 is TGCAGTGCTAGGCCGAACAGGGCTAGCTCCTACGAGCAGTACTTC.

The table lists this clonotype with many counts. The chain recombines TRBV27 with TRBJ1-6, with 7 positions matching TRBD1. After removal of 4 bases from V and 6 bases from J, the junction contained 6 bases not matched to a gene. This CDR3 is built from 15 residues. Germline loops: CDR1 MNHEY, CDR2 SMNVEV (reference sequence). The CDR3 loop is CASSSPGTANSPLHF. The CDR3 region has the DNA TGTGCCAGCAGTTCTCCCGGGACAGCTAATTCACCCCTCCACTTT.

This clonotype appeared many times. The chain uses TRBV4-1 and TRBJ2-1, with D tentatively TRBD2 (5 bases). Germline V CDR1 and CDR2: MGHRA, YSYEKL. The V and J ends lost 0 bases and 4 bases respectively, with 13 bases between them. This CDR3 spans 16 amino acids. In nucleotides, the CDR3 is TGCGCCAGCAGCCAAGATCTAGCCCTGCCATACAATGAGCAGTTCTTC. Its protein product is CASSQDLALPYNEQFF.

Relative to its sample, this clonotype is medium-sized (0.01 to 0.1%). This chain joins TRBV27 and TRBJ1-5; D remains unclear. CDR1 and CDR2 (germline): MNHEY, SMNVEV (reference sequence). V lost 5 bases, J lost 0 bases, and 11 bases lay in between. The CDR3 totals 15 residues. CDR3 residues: CASSKWMDSNQPQHF. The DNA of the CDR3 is TGTGCCAGCAGTAAGTGGATGGATAGCAATCAGCCCCAGCATTTT.

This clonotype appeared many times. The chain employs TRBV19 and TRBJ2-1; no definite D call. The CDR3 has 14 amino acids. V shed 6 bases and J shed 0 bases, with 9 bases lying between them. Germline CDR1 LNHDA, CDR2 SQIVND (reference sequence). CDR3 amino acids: CASRTRGSYNEQFF. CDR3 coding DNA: TGTGCCAGTAGAACTCGCGGCTCCTACAATGAGCAGTTCTTC.

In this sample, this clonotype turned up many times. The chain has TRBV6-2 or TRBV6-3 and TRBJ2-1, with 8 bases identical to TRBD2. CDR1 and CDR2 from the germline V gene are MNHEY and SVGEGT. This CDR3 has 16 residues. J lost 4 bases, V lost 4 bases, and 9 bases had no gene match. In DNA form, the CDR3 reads TGTGCCAGCAGTTGGCCGGGACTAGGGAAATACAATGAGCAGTTCTTC. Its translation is CASSWPGLGKYNEQFF.